This T cell receptor (beta chain) was sequenced during a study of blood T cell repertoires in COVID-19. Study as a whole: Specimens from acute and convalescent COVID-19 originated in the United States, Italy and Spain. Nucleic acid was either cDNA or gDNA, and it came from T cells, B-cell-depleted T cells, or PBMCs.

In the authors' methods: Amplification with reference gene primers provided the estimates of nucleated cell counts. TCRdb's table, derived via immunoSEQ multiplex PCR, lists solely in-frame clones and lacks some. V and J calls and clone size are as listed in that table; D and trimming were resolved from the DNA. The sample consists of 26,000 or so clones, roughly 66% of them appearing once. Looked up from germline, CDR1 is MNHNS and CDR2 is SASEGT. Trimming at V came to 1 base and at J to 5 bases, leaving 14 bases not matched to a gene. The CDR3 contains 19 residues. The sample consisted of peripheral blood. This sequence originates from a man aged 60 to 69 with active or convalescent COVID-19. The genes are TRBV6-1 and TRBJ2-5; 12 nucleotides line up with TRBD2. The CDR3: CASSEVSGLAGGPWETQYF. For the CDR3, the DNA is TGTGCCAGCAGTGAAGTGAGTGGCCTAGCGGGGGGGCCATGGGAGACCCAGTACTTC.